One and the same sample provided the 30 T cell receptor beta chains below, sequenced in a study of blood T cell repertoires in COVID-19. The table came from immunoSEQ multiplex PCR; TCRdb's copy has only in-frame clones and leaves some out. Of 200,000 to 250,000 clones in the sample, roughly 88% are singletons; the top ten hold about 6%. The sequencing sample was made of peripheral blood. The receptors were gathered from a woman of 80 years or more with COVID-19, enrolled during active disease.

The chain recombines TRBV9 with TRBJ2-1; 8 bases line up with TRBD2. Trimming cost V 4 bases and J 5 bases; bases outside gene matches: 8. CDR1 and CDR2 (germline): SGDLS, YYNGEE. This CDR3 has 15 amino acids. The CDR3 DNA reads as TGTGCCAGCAGCCAGGCGGCGGGGGGTAACAATGAGCAGTTCTTC. It codes for CASSQAAGGNNEQFF.

The gene calls are TRBV7-3 and TRBJ1-3; D is unresolved. The V gene lost 5 bases and the J gene lost 3 bases, with 8 bases spanning the gap. The CDR3 has 13 amino acids. Germline V gives CDR1 SGHTA, CDR2 FQGTGA. CDR3 coding DNA: TGTGCCAGCAGCGAGCCCCTTGGAAACACCATATATTTT. It encodes CASSEPLGNTIYF.

The chain links TRBV2 to TRBJ2-7, with D possibly being TRBD2 (6 bases). CDR1 is SNHLY, CDR2 FYNNEI, per germline. There are 14 residues in the CDR3. V was trimmed by 4 bases and J by 2 bases, leaving 12 bases between them. The CDR3 is CASSVLGSPYEQYV. The DNA of the CDR3 is TGTGCCAGCAGTGTCCTCGGGAGTCCCTACGAGCAGTACGTC.

This clone is a singleton in its sample. V and J are TRBV27 and TRBJ2-1, with D perhaps matching TRBD2 (7 bases). CDR3 length equals 17 residues. The germline CDR1 and CDR2 sequences are MNHEY and SMNVEV (reference sequence). Deletions cut 0 bases from V and 3 bases from J, with 15 bases between. The DNA of the CDR3 is TGTGCCAGCAGTTTATCGAGGGGGATAGCGGGCTACAATGAGCAGTTCTTC. It codes for CASSLSRGIAGYNEQFF.

This chain joins TRBV18 and TRBJ1-5, with 7 bases lining up with TRBD1. Germline V gives CDR1 KGHSH, CDR2 LQKENI. J was trimmed by 2 bases and V by 2 bases; bases with no gene match: 6. The CDR3 is 16 residues long. The CDR3: CASSPFQGGGNQPQHF. CDR3 bases: TGTGCCAGCTCACCATTCCAGGGGGGAGGCAATCAGCCCCAGCATTTT.

The chain joins TRBV11-2 to TRBJ2-5; 9 nucleotides align to TRBD1. The ends lost 4 bases at V and 2 bases at J; junction bases unmatched: 11. Germline V gives CDR1 SGHAT, CDR2 FQNNGV. The CDR3 runs 17 residues. The DNA of the CDR3 is TGTGCCAGCAGCTGGGGTGGAGGACAGGGGCCTCAAGAGACCCAGTACTTC. Translation: CASSWGGGQGPQETQYF. The whole variable domain, remainder taken from reference TRBV11-2 and TRBJ2-5, is EAGVAQSPRYKIIEKRQSVAFWCNPISGHATLYWYQQILGQGPKLLIQFQNNGVVDDSQLPKDRFSAERLKGVDSTLKIQPAKLEDSAVYLCASSWGGGQGPQETQYFGPGTRLLVL.

This chain connects TRBV19 to TRBJ1-2; TRBD1 matches at 9 bases. CDR3 length: 14 amino acids. The V segment lost 8 bases and the J segment 2 bases; nucleotides outside the gene matches: 6. CDR1 and CDR2 (germline): LNHDA, SQIVND (reference sequence). The CDR3, as DNA: TGTGCCAGTCGAGAACAGGGGGCCAACTATGGCTACACCTTC. This gives the protein CASREQGANYGYTF.

The gene calls are TRBV10-3 and TRBJ2-5; D remains ambiguous. Germline V gene lookup returns CDR1 ENHRY and CDR2 SYGVKD. Trimming pared 9 bases from V and 3 bases from J, leaving 14 bases between. The CDR3 runs 13 residues. The CDR3 sequence: CAISISPEETQYF. The CDR3 nucleotides are TGTGCCATATCGATAAGCCCGGAAGAGACCCAGTACTTC.

This chain connects TRBV11-2 to TRBJ2-1; D possibly corresponds to TRBD2 (7 bases). Trimming pared 5 bases from V and 3 bases from J, leaving 17 bases between. Germline V lookup: CDR1 SGHAT, CDR2 FQNNGV. The CDR3 length is 16 residues. The CDR3 reads CASSRRSGGLYNEQFF. CDR3 coding DNA: TGTGCCAGCAGCCGACGTTCGGGGGGCCTCTACAATGAGCAGTTCTTC.

The V gene is TRBV15, the J gene TRBJ1-2; D not resolved. V was pared by 1 base and J by 0 bases, with 6 bases between. CDR1 is LNHNV, CDR2 YYDKDF, per germline (reference sequence). The CDR3 extends over 14 amino acids. The CDR3 region has the DNA TGTGCCACCAGCAGAGGAACGGCTAACTATGGCTACACCTTC. This sequence encodes CATSRGTANYGYTF. The entire variable domain, with the rest obtained from reference TRBV15 and TRBJ1-2, is as follows: DAMVIQNPRYQVTQFGKPVTLSCSQTLNHNVMYWYQQKSSQAPKLLFHYYDKDFNNEADTPDNFQSRRPNTSFCFLDIRSPGLGDTAMYLCATSRGTANYGYTFGSGTRLTVV.

The rearrangement joins TRBV6-6 to TRBJ2-4, with D maybe TRBD2 (5 bases). V lost 10 bases and J 8 bases, leaving 15 bases between the germline ends. The CDR3 is made up of 12 amino acids. Germline CDR1 and CDR2: MNHNY and SVGAGI (reference sequence). CDR3 nucleotides: TGTGCCACCGGGCGGGTCGGTGACATTCAGTACTTC. Translated: CATGRVGDIQYF.

V gene TRBV4-3 combines with J gene TRBJ1-1, with D tentatively TRBD1 (5 bases). V shed 4 bases and J shed 5 bases, with 17 bases lying between them. The CDR3 runs to 15 residues. The V gene's germline CDR1 is LGHNA and CDR2 YSLEER. The CDR3 nucleotides read TGCGCCAGCAGCCCTCAGGGCGGCCTGAGGACTGAAGCTTTCTTT. Amino acid sequence: CASSPQGGLRTEAFF.

The CDR3, as DNA: TGTGCCTGGAGAACGGGACAGCTCCCCGGGAGCTCCTATAATTCACCCCTCCACTTT. Its translation is CAWRTGQLPGSSYNSPLHF. The V call is TRBV30, the J call TRBJ1-6, with 7 bases aligning to TRBD1. The CDR3 runs 19 residues. CDR1 is GTSNPN and CDR2 is SVGIG in the germline V gene (reference sequence). V shed 3 bases, J shed 0 bases, and the junction held 14 bases outside the gene matches.

J is TRBJ1-1 and V is TRBV7-2; possible D gene TRBD1, 6 bases. Between the trimmed V and J ends, which lost 10 bases and 1 base, there was a span of 13 bases. CDR3 size: 13 residues. Germline lookup yields CDR1 SGHTA and CDR2 FQGNSA. The CDR3 is CANRAPGNTEAFF. The CDR3 DNA sequence: TGTGCCAACAGGGCCCCTGGGAACACTGAAGCTTTCTTT.

The chain recombines TRBV4-2 with TRBJ2-2; TRBD2 matches 11 bases. Germline assignment: CDR1 LGHNA and CDR2 YNFKEQ. V gave up 4 bases and J gave up 1 base; unmatched junction bases: 5. The CDR3 sequence is 17 residues long. As DNA, the CDR3 is TGTGCCAGCAGCCTTGGAACTAGCGGGGGGAACACCGGGGAGCTGTTTTTT. Translating gives CASSLGTSGGNTGELFF.

The V and J genes are TRBV4-2 and TRBJ1-1, with D possibly matching TRBD1 (5 bases). Germline V gene sequence: CDR1 LGHNA, CDR2 YNFKEQ. The V and J ends lost 0 bases and 1 base respectively, with 9 bases between them. This CDR3 spans 15 amino acids. The CDR3 sequence: CASSQDRGRNTEAFF. CDR3 nucleotide sequence: TGTGCCAGCAGCCAAGATCGGGGGAGGAACACTGAAGCTTTCTTT.

The chain carries TRBV11-2 and TRBJ1-2; TRBD1 is a possible D gene (5 bases). In germline, CDR1 is SGHAT, CDR2 FQNNGV. This CDR3 is built from 13 residues. Trimming cost V 6 bases and J 3 bases, with 11 bases left between them. The CDR3 spells CASSSSGYYGYTF. The DNA for the CDR3 is TGTGCCAGCAGTTCATCAGGGTACTATGGCTACACCTTC. Supplemented by reference TRBV11-2 and TRBJ1-2, the full variable domain reads EAGVAQSPRYKIIEKRQSVAFWCNPISGHATLYWYQQILGQGPKLLIQFQNNGVVDDSQLPKDRFSAERLKGVDSTLKIQPAKLEDSAVYLCASSSSGYYGYTFGSGTRLTVV.

The chain joins TRBV7-6 to TRBJ2-1; weak D call: TRBD2 (6 bases). Germline loops: CDR1 SGHVS, CDR2 FNYEAQ. V lost 2 bases to trimming and J lost 0 bases, with 14 bases between them. The CDR3 length is 17 residues. Written as DNA, the CDR3 is TGTGCCAGCAGCTTAAGTGGCGGGGCGAGCTCCTACAATGAGCAGTTCTTC. Translated, it gives CASSLSGGASSYNEQFF.

The V call is TRBV5-1, the J call TRBJ1-6, with 7 bases aligning to TRBD1. The CDR3 totals 15 residues. V lost 4 bases and J lost 7; bases outside the gene matches: 8. CDR1 is SGHRS, CDR2 YFSETQ, per germline. This chain's CDR3 is CASSTGTANNSPLHF. Written as DNA, the CDR3 is TGCGCCAGCAGCACCGGGACAGCTAACAATTCACCCCTCCACTTT.

V gene TRBV29-1 combines with J gene TRBJ2-1, with 7 positions matching TRBD1. Germline assignment: CDR1 SQVTM and CDR2 ANQGSEA. The V and J ends lost 6 bases and 6 bases, in that order; junction bases with no gene match: 17. There are 16 residues in the CDR3. The CDR3 region is CSVQTSKTGSRNEQFF. The CDR3 DNA is TGCAGCGTCCAAACTTCAAAGACAGGGTCGCGCAATGAGCAGTTCTTC.

The chain uses TRBV7-8 and TRBJ1-5; D is perhaps TRBD1 (6 bases). CDR3 length: 14 amino acids. Germline lookup yields CDR1 SGHVS and CDR2 FQNEAQ. Deletions cut 2 bases from V and 7 bases from J, with 12 bases between. The CDR3: CASSLTKGGQPQHF. CDR3 sequence (DNA): TGTGCCAGCAGCTTAACAAAGGGGGGGCAGCCCCAGCATTTT.

V gene TRBV7-2 combines with J gene TRBJ2-5; D may be TRBD1 (6 bases). Germline CDR1 and CDR2: SGHTA and FQGNSA. The V end was cut by 3 bases, the J end by 2 bases, with 7 bases between. There are 13 residues in the CDR3. The CDR3 sequence is CASSFGQQETQYF. DNA of the CDR3: TGTGCCAGCAGCTTCGGACAGCAAGAGACCCAGTACTTC.

This chain links TRBV6-5 with TRBJ1-4, with D possibly being TRBD1 (5 bases). Germline V lookup: CDR1 MNHEY, CDR2 SVGAGI. V lost 4 bases, J lost 4 bases, and 13 bases lay in between. The CDR3 spans 15 residues. In DNA, the CDR3 is TGTGCCAGCAGTTCCTGGGGGGATATTAATGAAAAACTGTTTTTT. Its translation is CASSSWGDINEKLFF.

The rearrangement joins TRBV19 to TRBJ1-6; TRBD1 agrees at 8 bases. Germline lookup yields CDR1 LNHDA and CDR2 SQIVND (reference sequence). CDR3 length: 13 residues. V lost 6 bases, J lost 11 bases, and 6 bases stayed unmatched. CDR3 protein: CASRTGGLAPLHF. The CDR3 coding sequence is TGTGCCAGTAGAACAGGGGGTCTGGCACCCCTCCACTTT.

V usage is TRBV2 and J usage is TRBJ1-1; D remains ambiguous. The CDR3 runs to 11 residues. Germline V gene lookup returns CDR1 SNHLY and CDR2 FYNNEI. The ends were cut back, 5 bases at V and 4 bases at J, with 5 bases in the middle. The CDR3 spells CASSTVTEAFF. The DNA for the CDR3 is TGTGCCAGCAGTACGGTCACTGAAGCTTTCTTT.

The chain recombines TRBV28 with TRBJ1-3, with D maybe TRBD1 (6 bases). The germline gives CDR1 MDHEN, CDR2 SYDVKM. The CDR3 runs to 16 residues. V dropped 6 bases and J dropped 2 bases, with 17 bases sitting between them. CDR3 nucleotides: TGTGCCAGCAGCGGTGGGGGCGAGGGTACTGGAAACACCATATATTTT. It encodes CASSGGGEGTGNTIYF.

The chain couples TRBV4-2 to TRBJ1-3; tentatively, D is TRBD1 (5 bases). Per germline, CDR1 LGHNA and CDR2 YNFKEQ. The CDR3 spans 13 residues. Trimming removed 4 bases from V and 3 bases from J, with 7 bases in between. The CDR3 is CASSLGHGNTIYF. The DNA of the CDR3 is TGTGCCAGCAGCCTAGGACATGGAAACACCATATATTTT.

The chain links TRBV4-2 to TRBJ2-5; D is ambiguous. Germline lookup yields CDR1 LGHNA and CDR2 YNFKEQ. Between the trimmed V and J ends, which lost 0 bases and 5 bases, there was a span of 7 bases. The length of the CDR3 is 13 residues. In nucleotides, the CDR3 is TGTGCCAGCAGCCAAGACCTATCTGAGACCCAGTACTTC. Translated, it gives CASSQDLSETQYF.

The J gene is TRBJ1-1, the V gene TRBV18; TRBD1 matches 8 bases. In germline, CDR1 is KGHSH, CDR2 LQKENI. V dropped 5 bases and J dropped 2; count of bases not matched to a gene: 4. The CDR3 is 14 amino acids. Here the CDR3 DNA reads TGTGCCAGCTCAACGGGGACAGGCAACACTGAAGCTTTCTTT. This encodes CASSTGTGNTEAFF.

The CDR3 nucleotides are TGTGCCAGCAGGACAGGGGGGAACACCGGGGAGCTGTTTTTT. Residues: CASRTGGNTGELFF. V gene TRBV2 combines with J gene TRBJ2-2, with TRBD1 matching over 9 bases. CDR3 size: 14 residues. Trimming cost V 6 bases and J 1 base; bases outside gene matches: 0. Germline V lookup: CDR1 SNHLY, CDR2 FYNNEI.